Following are 27 T cell receptor beta chains from one sample sequenced in a study of blood T cells in healthy people across ages. Combining a sample-barcoded 5' primer with a J-beta primer mix, a second PCR ran for roughly 7 to 12 cycles. TCRdb ran MiXCR on the 5' RACE reads and lists one entry per CDR3 protein. The profile shows around 400,000 distinct CDR3 sequences, roughly half of them singletons. The source material was blood. These TCRs come from a man aged 60 to 69 in good health.

On this clonotype itself: A clone one base away is much larger, so this may be a read error. The chain couples TRBV29-1 to TRBJ2-5; 7 bases match TRBD1. The J call may not be correct, given that the DNA end is closer to TRBJ2-7. The CDR3 has 12 amino acids. Germline V lookup: CDR1 SQVTM, CDR2 ANQGSEA. The CDR3 DNA follows: TGCACCGTTGCCGGGACAGATTACGAGCAGTACTTC. Translation: CTVAGTDYEQYF.

The rearrangement links TRBV20-1 to TRBJ2-3, with TRBD1 as a possible D gene (5 bases). In germline, CDR1 is DFQATT, CDR2 SNEGSKA (reference sequence). The V and J ends lost 3 bases and 3 bases respectively, with 16 bases between them. The CDR3 consists of 15 residues. The CDR3 DNA reads as TGCAGTGCTAGTGTAGGGGCGAGGTGGACAGATACGCAGTATTTT. Its translation is CSASVGARWTDTQYF.

This chain links TRBV25-1 with TRBJ1-1, with D hard to call. The CDR3 sequence is 17 residues long. V was pared by 1 base and J by 4 bases, with 19 bases between. Germline V lookup: CDR1 MGHDK, CDR2 SYGVNS. This CDR3 is CASSESVGQTSGTEAFF. In DNA, the CDR3 is TGTGCCAGCAGTGAATCAGTAGGGCAGACCTCGGGCACTGAAGCTTTCTTT.

This sequence joins TRBV20-1 and TRBJ2-7; 7 positions match TRBD2. The DNA matches TRBJ2-4 better at its end, which makes the J call doubtful. Germline V gene data show CDR1 as DFQATT and CDR2 as SNEGSKA (reference sequence). The CDR3 is 14 amino acids. DNA of the CDR3: TGCAGTGCTACCCGGGGGGTACGGGAAGACATTCAGTACTTC. Translation: CSATRGVREDIQYF.

The rearrangement uses TRBV5-5 and TRBJ2-3; TRBD2 aligns across 12 bases. Looked up from germline, CDR1 is SGHKS and CDR2 is YYEKEE (reference sequence). Trimming took 4 bases from V and 2 from J; bases not matched to a gene: 2. The CDR3 is made up of 15 amino acids. CDR3 sequence: CASSRLAGATDTQYF. DNA of the CDR3: TGTGCCAGCAGCCGACTAGCGGGGGCCACAGATACGCAGTATTTT.

This clonotype was counted ten times or more. The genes are TRBV7-9 and TRBJ2-1; D remains unclear. CDR1 and CDR2 from the germline V gene are SEHNR and FQNEAQ (reference sequence). The length of the CDR3 is 17 residues. V dropped 2 bases and J dropped 2 bases, with 16 bases sitting between them. The DNA of the CDR3 is TGTGCCAGCAGCTTACCTCTGAGGTTGAACCCCTACAATGAGCAGTTCTTC. It translates to CASSLPLRLNPYNEQFF.

V and J are TRBV11-2 and TRBJ1-1; D is perhaps TRBD1 (5 bases). Trimming took off 3 bases at V and 5 bases at J, with 13 bases between the two ends. This CDR3 comprises 14 residues. Per the germline V gene, CDR1 is SGHAT and CDR2 is FQNNGV. The CDR3: CASSLEGLGTEAFF. The DNA for the CDR3 is TGTGCCAGCAGCTTGGAGGGGTTGGGGACTGAAGCTTTCTTT.

The J gene is TRBJ1-6, the V gene TRBV7-9, with D perhaps TRBD1 (5 bases). CDR1 is SEHNR and CDR2 is FQNEAQ in the germline V gene (reference sequence). Trimming left V 2 bases short and J 7 bases short, with 9 bases between. The CDR3 covers 14 residues. CDR3 in DNA: TGTGCCAGCAGCTTAAGGGGTATCAATTCACCCCTCCACTTT. Translating it yields CASSLRGINSPLHF.

The rearrangement joins TRBV20-1 to TRBJ2-1; 10 bases match TRBD2. V trimming: 2 bases; J trimming: 6 bases; junction bases outside the gene matches: 13. The CDR3 extends over 17 amino acids. Germline assignment: CDR1 DFQATT and CDR2 SNEGSKA (reference sequence). The CDR3 reads CSARSHLSGGAVNEQFF. As DNA, the CDR3 is TGCAGTGCTAGATCCCACCTAAGCGGGGGGGCCGTCAATGAGCAGTTCTTC.

This clonotype was counted a few times. V is TRBV5-1 and J is TRBJ2-5, with 9 bases matching TRBD2. This CDR3 has 15 amino acids. Germline V gives CDR1 SGHRS, CDR2 YFSETQ. V lost 4 bases and J lost 3; bases outside the gene matches: 7. CDR3 residues: CASSPRAGGKETQYF. In nucleotides, the CDR3 is TGCGCCAGCAGCCCCCGGGCGGGGGGGAAAGAGACCCAGTACTTC.

Concerning this clonotype itself: Sequence at one end of the junction differs from germline and may be a read error. The rearrangement links TRBV5-6 to TRBJ1-2; the D is unclear. The CDR3 covers 15 residues. The V gene's germline CDR1 is SGHDT and CDR2 YYEEEE. The CDR3 bases are TGTGCCAGCAGCTTGGCCGGAAGAACTCTCTATGGCCACACCTTC. Translating it yields CASSLAGRTLYGHTF.

This clonotype was detected many times. V is TRBV7-9 and J is TRBJ2-7; 10 bases are a match to TRBD2. Germline trimming cut 0 bases from V and 5 bases from J; bases unmatched to any gene: 4. There are 15 residues in the CDR3. Germline-derived CDR1 and CDR2 are SEHNR and FQNEAQ (reference sequence). The CDR3 protein is CASSLAGLANDEQYF. In nucleotides, the CDR3 is TGTGCCAGCAGCTTAGCGGGACTAGCGAACGACGAGCAGTACTTC.

V usage is TRBV13 and J usage is TRBJ1-4, with unresolved D. CDR3 length: 15 amino acids. From germline, CDR1 is PRHDT and CDR2 FYEKMQ (reference sequence). Between the trimmed V and J ends, which lost 0 bases and 0 bases, there was a span of 5 bases. DNA for the CDR3: TGTGCCAGCAGCTTAGGGGTTGCAACTAATGAAAAACTGTTTTTT. Protein sequence: CASSLGVATNEKLFF. Supplemented by reference TRBV13 and TRBJ1-4, the full variable domain reads AAGVIQSPRHLIKEKRETATLKCYPIPRHDTVYWYQQGPGQDPQFLISFYEKMQSDKGSIPDRFSAQQFSDYHSELNMSSLELGDSALYFCASSLGVATNEKLFFGSGTQLSVL.

The chain joins TRBV7-3 to TRBJ2-3; D not certain. This CDR3 has 12 amino acids. V was pared by 5 bases and J by 8 bases, with 11 bases between. Per germline, CDR1 SGHTA and CDR2 FQGTGA. The CDR3 is CASSRNKGTQYF. CDR3 nucleotides: TGTGCCAGCAGCCGCAATAAGGGTACGCAGTATTTT.

This clonotype has only a few counts. V is TRBV5-1 and J is TRBJ1-1; no firm D call. Germline loops: CDR1 SGHRS, CDR2 YFSETQ. The CDR3 is made up of 13 amino acids. V was trimmed by 4 bases and J by 3 bases, leaving 10 bases between them. This chain's CDR3 is CASSPPRDTEAFF. In DNA form, the CDR3 reads TGCGCCAGCAGCCCTCCTCGGGACACTGAAGCTTTCTTT. Based on the CDR3 plus reference TRBV5-1 and TRBJ1-1, the full variable domain is KAGVTQTPRYLIKTRGQQVTLSCSPISGHRSVSWYQQTPGQGLQFLFEYFSETQRNKGNFPGRFSGRQFSNSRSEMNVSTLELGDSALYLCASSPPRDTEAFFGQGTRLTVV.

This clonotype appeared many times. The chain combines TRBV24-1 with TRBJ2-3, with D possibly being TRBD1 (6 bases). CDR1 and CDR2 (germline): KGHDR, SFDVKD. The CDR3 is made up of 15 amino acids. The V end was cut by 7 bases, the J end by 1 base, with 14 bases between. The CDR3 sequence is CATSDTGSGTDTQYF. The CDR3 DNA is TGTGCCACCAGCGATACAGGGTCTGGCACAGATACGCAGTATTTT.

The chain uses TRBV6-2 or TRBV6-3 and TRBJ2-5; D may be TRBD1 (5 bases). Trimming removed 6 bases from V and 5 bases from J, with 13 bases in between. The CDR3 contains 13 residues. Looked up from germline, CDR1 is MNHEY and CDR2 is SVGEGT. The chain's CDR3 is CASSPGRAETQYF. In nucleotides, the CDR3 is TGTGCCAGCAGCCCCGGCAGGGCGGAGACCCAGTACTTC.

V is TRBV3-1 and J is TRBJ2-7; D is undetermined. V lost 0 bases to trimming and J lost 10 bases, with 19 bases between them. The germline V gene has CDR1 LGHDT and CDR2 YNNKEL (reference sequence). This CDR3 is 15 amino acids long. CDR3: CASSQDPIPAKRQYF. The CDR3 DNA follows: TGTGCCAGCAGCCAAGATCCAATACCAGCCAAACGACAGTACTTC.

The chain joins TRBV28 to TRBJ2-4, with D tentatively TRBD2 (6 bases). The closer fit of TRBJ2-7 to the DNA end suggests the J call may be wrong. The CDR3 is 14 amino acids. The germline V gene has CDR1 MDHEN and CDR2 SYDVKM. In nucleotides, the CDR3 is TGTGCCAGCAGCCCTGGGGGGAGACCCTACGAGCAGTACTTC. Amino acid sequence: CASSPGGRPYEQYF.

The genes are TRBV30 and TRBJ1-2; D not resolved. V shed 4 bases and J shed 4 bases, with 10 bases lying between them. CDR1 and CDR2 from the germline V gene are GTSNPN and SVGIG (reference sequence). The CDR3 totals 12 residues. CDR3 protein: CAWKVSVYGYTF. CDR3 DNA: TGTGCCTGGAAGGTGTCGGTCTATGGCTACACCTTC.

The V and J genes are TRBV20-1 and TRBJ2-1; the D gene could be TRBD1 or TRBD2 (6 bases each). V lost 5 bases and J 8 bases, leaving 19 bases between the germline ends. Germline assignment: CDR1 DFQATT and CDR2 SNEGSKA (reference sequence). This CDR3 is built from 14 residues. The CDR3 region is CSAWDIGGTHEQFF. The CDR3 bases are TGCAGTGCTTGGGACATTGGAGGGACCCATGAGCAGTTCTTC.

V is TRBV19 and J is TRBJ1-4; the D gene is possibly TRBD1 (6 bases). The CDR3 has 16 residues. Trimming pared 4 bases from V and 1 base from J, leaving 13 bases between. Germline CDR1 LNHDA, CDR2 SQIVND (reference sequence). The CDR3 bases are TGTGCCAGTAGTAGACAGGCCGCTTTAACTAATGAAAAACTGTTTTTT. Protein: CASSRQAALTNEKLFF.

Only a few counts were recorded for this clonotype. This chain connects TRBV20-1 to TRBJ2-1, with 14 bases matching TRBD2. J was trimmed by 10 bases and V by 2 bases; bases with no gene match: 10. The CDR3 has 16 amino acids. CDR1 is DFQATT and CDR2 is SNEGSKA in the germline V gene (reference sequence). The CDR3 coding sequence is TGCAGTGCTAGAAAAGAGGGGGGACTAGCGGGAGCCGAGCAGTTCTTC. Amino acid sequence: CSARKEGGLAGAEQFF.

This chain connects TRBV15 to TRBJ2-5, with 10 bases that match TRBD1. Gene TRBJ2-1 matches the end of the DNA better, so the J call may be wrong. The V gene's germline CDR1 is LNHNV and CDR2 YYDKDF (reference sequence). The CDR3 loop spans 15 amino acids. CDR3 in DNA: TGTGCCACCAGCAGAGAGGGACAGGGGCAAGAGACCCAGTTCTTC. It codes for CATSREGQGQETQFF.

Comment on this clonotype: A single base separates this from a much larger clone, so it may be a read error. This chain links TRBV5-1 with TRBJ2-1, with D maybe TRBD1 (6 bases). Gene TRBJ2-7 matches the end of the DNA better, so the J call may be wrong. This CDR3 has 16 residues. The germline V gene encodes CDR1 SGHRS and CDR2 YFSETQ. The CDR3 region has the DNA TGCGCCAGCAGCTTACAGGGTCGGAGCTCCTACAATGAGCAGTACTTC. Its protein is CASSLQGRSSYNEQYF.

The rearrangement links TRBV6-5 to TRBJ2-7, with D possibly being TRBD2 (6 bases). The CDR3 length is 13 residues. Trimming cost V 5 bases and J 6 bases, with 14 bases left between them. Germline lookup yields CDR1 MNHEY and CDR2 SVGAGI. The CDR3 loop is CASSRGSISEQYF. CDR3 coding DNA: TGTGCCAGCAGTCGGGGGTCAATCTCCGAGCAGTACTTC.

This clonotype was counted once. V gene TRBV4-3 combines with J gene TRBJ1-2; TRBD1 agrees at 8 bases. The CDR3 contains 15 residues. J was trimmed by 4 bases and V by 1 base; bases with no gene match: 5. Germline V gene lookup returns CDR1 LGHNA and CDR2 YSLEER. The CDR3 region has the DNA TGCGCCAGCAGCCAAGGGGACAGGACAATCTATGGCTACACCTTC. Its protein is CASSQGDRTIYGYTF.